Presented here are 15 T cell receptor beta chains from one specimen sequenced in a study of shared clonotypes between healthy human individuals. Measured with immunoSEQ multiplex PCR; TCRdb has only the in-frame clones, and not every one. The sample records about 2 million clones, roughly 94% being singletons. Sequenced sample: naive CD4+ T cells sorted from blood. Subset meaning: CD45RA+ positively selected. Receptor source: a man younger than 30 in good health.

This rearrangement joins TRBV28 to TRBJ2-7; D gene uncertain. Germline V gene lookup returns CDR1 MDHEN and CDR2 SYDVKM. The CDR3 extends over 15 amino acids. Deletions cut 8 bases from V and 0 bases from J, with 17 bases between. In nucleotides, the CDR3 is TGTGCCAGCTCAAACCCGGGCTTTAGCTCCTACGAGCAGTACTTC. It is translated as CASSNPGFSSYEQYF.

The V and J genes are TRBV4-3 and TRBJ2-7, with 10 bases identical to TRBD2. Germline CDR1 reads LGHNA; CDR2 reads YSLEER. The V gene end was trimmed by 4 bases and the J gene end by 4 bases; junction bases not matched to a gene: 4. The CDR3 consists of 14 residues. CDR3 DNA sequence: TGCGCCAGCAGCCCGGGACTAGCGATTTACGAGCAGTACTTC. It specifies CASSPGLAIYEQYF.

For this clone: Other DNA sequences from this sample encode an identical CDR3 as well. This chain uses TRBV10-3 with TRBJ2-3, with unresolved D. V was trimmed by 0 bases and J by 3 bases, leaving 7 bases between them. The CDR3 has 14 amino acids. Looked up from germline, CDR1 is ENHRY and CDR2 is SYGVKD. The CDR3 region is CAISESERTDTQYF. CDR3 nucleotides: TGTGCCATCAGTGAGTCAGAACGTACAGATACGCAGTATTTT.

For this clone: Other DNA sequences of this sample code for an identical CDR3. The chain is built from TRBV5-1 and TRBJ2-7, with 8 bases identical to TRBD1. Trimming removed 2 bases from V and 5 bases from J; junction bases left unmatched: 6. There are 14 residues in the CDR3. Germline assignment: CDR1 SGHRS and CDR2 YFSETQ. In nucleotides, the CDR3 is TGCGCCAGCAGCTTAGGACAGGGCGGAGACGAGCAGTACTTC. This gives the protein CASSLGQGGDEQYF.

This chain uses TRBV5-1 with TRBJ2-1, with 9 positions matching TRBD2. The CDR3 extends over 13 amino acids. CDR1 and CDR2 (germline): SGHRS, YFSETQ. The J segment lost 4 bases and the V segment lost 6 bases, leaving 2 bases of the junction unmatched. The chain's CDR3 is CASKRGEYNEQFF. The CDR3 DNA sequence: TGCGCCAGCAAGCGGGGGGAGTACAATGAGCAGTTCTTC.

This sequence joins TRBV28 and TRBJ2-6; no firm D call. The germline CDR1 and CDR2 sequences are MDHEN and SYDVKM. This CDR3 has 16 amino acids. Deletions cut 6 bases from V and 0 bases from J, with 12 bases between. The CDR3 region is CASSADWVSGANVLTF. Here the CDR3 DNA reads TGTGCCAGCAGCGCTGATTGGGTCTCTGGGGCCAACGTCCTGACTTTC.

This clone occurred once. The rearrangement links TRBV5-5 to TRBJ2-2, with D uncertain. The length of the CDR3 is 12 residues. Germline V lookup: CDR1 SGHKS, CDR2 YYEKEE (reference sequence). The V gene lost 0 bases and the J gene lost 7 bases, with 4 bases spanning the gap. The CDR3 loop is CASSLVVGELFF. CDR3 DNA: TGTGCCAGCAGCTTGGTTGTCGGGGAGCTGTTTTTT.

The J gene is TRBJ2-7, the V gene TRBV10-3; 13 positions match TRBD2. The CDR3 spans 12 residues. Germline V gene data show CDR1 as ENHRY and CDR2 as SYGVKD. Germline trimming cut 10 bases from V and 6 bases from J; bases unmatched to any gene: 3. CDR3 in amino acids: CATWTSGSEQYF. CDR3 nucleotide sequence: TGTGCCACTTGGACTAGCGGGAGCGAGCAGTACTTC.

The genes are TRBV6-5 and TRBJ2-7; weak D call: TRBD2 (5 bases). Germline values: CDR1 MNHEY, CDR2 SVGAGI. This CDR3 comprises 14 residues. V was clipped by 6 bases and J by 3 bases, with 15 bases between them. The CDR3 nucleotides are TGTGCCAGCAGCCAGAGCGGAAGAAGCTACGAGCAGTACTTC. Amino acid sequence: CASSQSGRSYEQYF.

The chain links TRBV5-1 to TRBJ2-2; 8 bases line up with TRBD2. The V segment lost 0 bases and the J segment 4 bases; nucleotides outside the gene matches: 11. The CDR3 loop spans 18 amino acids. Germline V gene data show CDR1 as SGHRS and CDR2 as YFSETQ. In nucleotides, the CDR3 is TGCGCCAGCAGCTTGGAAGTGTGGGTAGCGGGGAGCACCGGGGAGCTGTTTTTT. It is translated as CASSLEVWVAGSTGELFF.

This clone occurred once. The J gene is TRBJ2-7, the V gene TRBV6-5; the match to TRBD1 covers 8 bases. Trimming at V came to 2 bases and at J to 3 bases, leaving 6 bases not matched to a gene. This CDR3 region has 15 residues. The germline V gene encodes CDR1 MNHEY and CDR2 SVGAGI. The CDR3 sequence: CASSYVAGGNYEQYF. The CDR3 DNA sequence: TGTGCCAGCAGTTACGTGGCAGGGGGCAACTACGAGCAGTACTTC.

This rearrangement joins TRBV5-1 to TRBJ1-6; TRBD1 aligns across 8 bases. Germline V gene sequence: CDR1 SGHRS, CDR2 YFSETQ. The CDR3 spans 15 residues. The trim removed 0 bases at V and 5 bases at J, leaving 1 base unmatched. The CDR3 DNA is TGCGCCAGCAGCTTGGTGGGACAGGATAATTCACCCCTCCACTTT. This sequence encodes CASSLVGQDNSPLHF.

This clone was seen a single time. The chain is built from TRBV5-4 and TRBJ1-3; D is unresolved. The CDR3 totals 14 residues. CDR1 SGHNT and CDR2 YYREEE come from the germline V gene (reference sequence). Trimming stripped 2 bases from V and 4 bases from J, with 10 bases between. The CDR3 reads CASSFDRSGNTIYF. CDR3 bases: TGTGCCAGCAGCTTCGATCGGTCCGGAAACACCATATATTTT. Full variable domain (rest looked up from reference TRBV5-4 and TRBJ1-3): ETGVTQSPTHLIKTRGQQVTLRCSSQSGHNTVSWYQQALGQGPQFIFQYYREEENGRGNFPPRFSGLQFPNYSSELNVNALELDDSALYLCASSFDRSGNTIYFGEGSWLTVV.

This chain links TRBV9 with TRBJ2-7; D might be TRBD1 or TRBD2, each matching 5 bases. Trimming stripped 5 bases from V and 9 bases from J, with 21 bases between. The CDR3 has 14 residues. Germline lookup yields CDR1 SGDLS and CDR2 YYNGEE. Here the CDR3 reads CASSPTGTSGRQYF. Here the CDR3 DNA reads TGTGCCAGCAGTCCCACCGGGACCTCCGGAAGGCAGTACTTC.

This clone was observed a single time. J is TRBJ1-3 and V is TRBV7-8; no clear D. CDR3 size: 13 residues. Germline V CDR1 and CDR2: SGHVS, FQNEAQ. The V gene lost 4 bases and the J gene lost 4 bases, with 8 bases spanning the gap. The CDR3 nucleotides are TGTGCCAGCAGCTCAGCAACAGGAAACACCATATATTTT. Encoded protein: CASSSATGNTIYF.